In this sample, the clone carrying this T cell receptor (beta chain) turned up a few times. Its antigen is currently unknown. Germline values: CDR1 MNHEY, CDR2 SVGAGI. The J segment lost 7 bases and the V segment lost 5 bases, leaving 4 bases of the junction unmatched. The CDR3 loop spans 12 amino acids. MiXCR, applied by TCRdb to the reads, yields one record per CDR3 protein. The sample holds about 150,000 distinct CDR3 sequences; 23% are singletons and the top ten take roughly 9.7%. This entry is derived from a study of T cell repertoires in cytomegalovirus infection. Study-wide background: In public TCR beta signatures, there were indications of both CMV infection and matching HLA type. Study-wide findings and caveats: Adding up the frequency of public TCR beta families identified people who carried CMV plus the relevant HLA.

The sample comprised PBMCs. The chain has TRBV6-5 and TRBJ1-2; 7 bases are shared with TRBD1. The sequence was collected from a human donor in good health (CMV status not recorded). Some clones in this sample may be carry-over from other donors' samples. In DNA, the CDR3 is TGTGCCAGCAGTGGGACAGCCGGTGGCTACACCTTC. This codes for CASSGTAGGYTF.